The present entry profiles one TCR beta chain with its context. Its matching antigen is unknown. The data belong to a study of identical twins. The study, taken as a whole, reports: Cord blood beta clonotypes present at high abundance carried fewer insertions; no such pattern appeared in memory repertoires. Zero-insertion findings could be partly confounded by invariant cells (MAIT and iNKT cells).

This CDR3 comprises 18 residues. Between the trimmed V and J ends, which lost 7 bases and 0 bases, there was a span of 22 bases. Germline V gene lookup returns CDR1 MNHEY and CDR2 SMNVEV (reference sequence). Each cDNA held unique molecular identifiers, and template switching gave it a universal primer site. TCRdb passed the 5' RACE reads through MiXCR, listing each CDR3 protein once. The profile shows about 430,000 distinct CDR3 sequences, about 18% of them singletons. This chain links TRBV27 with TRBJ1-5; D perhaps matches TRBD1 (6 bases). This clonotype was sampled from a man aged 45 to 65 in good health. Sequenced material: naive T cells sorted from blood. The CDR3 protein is CASNGGDTRMTSNQPQHF. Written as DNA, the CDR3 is TGTGCCAGCAACGGCGGGGACACACGCATGACTAGCAATCAGCCCCAGCATTTT.